This T cell receptor beta chain was sequenced during a study of CD8+CD57+ T cells in acquired aplastic anemia. Looking at the study overall: Sorted CD4+ and CD8+ cells gave an average of about 3.4 ug of DNA.

Patients selected for sequencing had displayed CD8+CD57+ cell expansion by flow cytometry. Diagnosis of severe acquired aplastic anemia applied to all patients. CDR3 size: 14 residues. TCR beta VDJ combinations and CDR3 sequences were profiled from genomic DNA. TCRdb re-called the reads through MiXCR, storing one row per CDR3 protein. The table includes under 250,000 distinct CDR3 sequences, around 46% detected once. On this clonotype itself: A much larger clone sits a single nucleotide away, making a read error possible.

This chain connects TRBV12-3 or TRBV12-4 to TRBJ2-7; D is perhaps TRBD1 (6 bases). Material: sorted CD4+, CD8+, or CD8+CD57+ T cells (not recorded which) from PBMCs. The TCR sequence derives from a human donor with aplastic anemia. DNA of the CDR3: TGTGCCAGCAGACAAAGGGACAACTCCTACGAGCGGTACTTC. Translating gives CASRQRDNSYERYF.